The 5 T cell receptor beta chains below come from one sample, sequenced in a study of cytomegalovirus exposure and HLA in healthy donors. PCR was performed using 60 Vbeta and 13 Jbeta primers. Assay used: immunoSEQ multiplex PCR; TCRdb lists only in-frame clones, some missing. This table has roughly 250,000 clones, about 83% appearing once. Sequencing was carried out using PBMCs. These receptors were taken from a woman between 40 and 55 years old in good health and CMV-seropositive.

V usage is TRBV7-2 and J usage is TRBJ2-7; maybe TRBD2 (5 bases). V lost 0 bases and J 6 bases, leaving 21 bases between the germline ends. The CDR3 is made up of 17 amino acids. Germline assignment: CDR1 SGHTA and CDR2 FQGNSA. The CDR3 DNA reads TGTGCCAGCAGCTTAGCAGTCCGAGCGGCCCCCGGTGGCGAGCAGTACTTC. The encoded protein is CASSLAVRAAPGGEQYF.

This clone was picked up many times. V is TRBV2 and J is TRBJ1-6; D remains unclear. The length of the CDR3 is 14 residues. The germline V gene has CDR1 SNHLY and CDR2 FYNNEI. V shed 6 bases and J shed 5 bases, with 11 bases lying between them. The CDR3 protein is CASSGMRNNSPLHF. Here the CDR3 DNA reads TGTGCCAGCAGCGGTATGAGGAATAATTCACCCCTCCACTTT.

V and J are TRBV28 and TRBJ2-3, with a tentative D call TRBD2 (6 bases). CDR1 MDHEN and CDR2 SYDVKM come from the germline V gene. This CDR3 comprises 15 residues. The V end lost 1 base, the J end lost 2 bases, and 10 bases lay between the germline ends. The CDR3 bases are TGTGCCAGCAGTTTATACGGGGGAGTCACAGATACGCAGTATTTT. This gives the protein CASSLYGGVTDTQYF.

This clone has a single count. The chain recombines TRBV5-1 with TRBJ2-2; 7 bases map to TRBD2. Trimming removed 6 bases from V and 1 base from J; junction bases left unmatched: 6. This CDR3 contains 15 residues. From germline, CDR1 is SGHRS and CDR2 YFSETQ. CDR3 amino acids: CASMLTGGNTGELFF. CDR3 coding DNA: TGCGCCAGCATGTTAACGGGAGGGAACACCGGGGAGCTGTTTTTT.

The J gene is TRBJ2-1, the V gene TRBV4-3; 8 nucleotides match TRBD1. Germline V lookup: CDR1 LGHNA, CDR2 YSLEER. This CDR3 has 17 amino acids. The V segment lost 5 bases and the J segment 4 bases; nucleotides outside the gene matches: 13. DNA of the CDR3: TGCGCCAGCAGCTATCGGACAGGGAAGGTTAAGTACAATGAGCAGTTCTTC. It codes for CASSYRTGKVKYNEQFF.